This TCR beta chain comes out of a study of beta chain features in type 1 diabetes. Study context: Over all samples combined, more than 90,000,000 sorted cells were examined. Findings and limits, study-wide: TCRB rearrangement may or may not be influenced by HLA type; here this remained unresolved. Researchers report that Type 1 diabetes patients had moderately but significantly shorter TCRB CDR3s across all four CD4+ subsets. Shorter templates may be favored by PCR, equally so in patients and controls.

Since all of the isolated RNA was reverse transcribed, expressed TCRB transcripts were what got sequenced. Profiling relied on immunoSEQ multiplex PCR, and the TCRdb table lists in-frame clones only, not all of them. The sample holds roughly 100,000 clones, 28% seen once. The CDR3 sequence is 12 residues long. Trimming took 6 bases from V and 8 from J; bases not matched to a gene: 6. Germline values: CDR1 SQVTM, CDR2 ANQGSEA. As concerns this clone: Its antigen is undetermined.

The material sequenced was central memory CD4+ T cells from blood. The chain couples TRBV29-1 to TRBJ1-2; 10 bases fit TRBD1. The sequence was obtained from a young woman with type 1 diabetes. The CDR3 spells CSVGQGNGGYTF. DNA of the CDR3: TGCAGCGTGGGACAGGGGAATGGAGGCTACACCTTC.